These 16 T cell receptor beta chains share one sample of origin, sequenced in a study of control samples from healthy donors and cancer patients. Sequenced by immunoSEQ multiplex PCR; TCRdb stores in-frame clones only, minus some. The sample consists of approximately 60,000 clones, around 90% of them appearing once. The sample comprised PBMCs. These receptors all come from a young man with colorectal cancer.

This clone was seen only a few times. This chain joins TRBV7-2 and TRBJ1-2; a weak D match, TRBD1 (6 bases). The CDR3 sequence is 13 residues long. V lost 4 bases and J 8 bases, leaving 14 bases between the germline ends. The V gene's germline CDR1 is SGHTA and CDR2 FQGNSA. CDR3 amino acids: CASSSFQGYGYTF. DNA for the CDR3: TGTGCCAGCAGCTCCTTCCAGGGGTACGGCTACACCTTC.

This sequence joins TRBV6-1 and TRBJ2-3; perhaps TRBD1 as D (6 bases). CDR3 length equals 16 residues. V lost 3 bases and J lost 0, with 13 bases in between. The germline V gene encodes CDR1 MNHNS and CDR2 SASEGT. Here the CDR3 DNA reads TGTGCCAGCAGTGAGGGGGCAGATCCTAGCACAGATACGCAGTATTTT. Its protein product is CASSEGADPSTDTQYF.

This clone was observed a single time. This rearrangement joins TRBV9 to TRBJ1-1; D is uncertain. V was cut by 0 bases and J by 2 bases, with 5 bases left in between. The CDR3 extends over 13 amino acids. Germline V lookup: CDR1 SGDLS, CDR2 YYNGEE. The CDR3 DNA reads TGTGCCAGCAGCGTAGAGACCAACACTGAAGCTTTCTTT. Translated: CASSVETNTEAFF. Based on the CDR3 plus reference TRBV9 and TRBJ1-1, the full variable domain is DSGVTQTPKHLITATGQRVTLRCSPRSGDLSVYWYQQSLDQGLQFLIQYYNGEERAKGNILERFSAQQFPDLHSELNLSSLELGDSALYFCASSVETNTEAFFGQGTRLTVV.

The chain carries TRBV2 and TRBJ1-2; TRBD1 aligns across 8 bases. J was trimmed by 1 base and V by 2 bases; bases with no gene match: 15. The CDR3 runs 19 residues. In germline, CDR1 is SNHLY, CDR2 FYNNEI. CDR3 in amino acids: CASSESLRGQGLYNYGYTF. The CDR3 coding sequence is TGTGCCAGCAGTGAATCGTTGAGAGGACAGGGACTCTATAACTATGGCTACACCTTC.

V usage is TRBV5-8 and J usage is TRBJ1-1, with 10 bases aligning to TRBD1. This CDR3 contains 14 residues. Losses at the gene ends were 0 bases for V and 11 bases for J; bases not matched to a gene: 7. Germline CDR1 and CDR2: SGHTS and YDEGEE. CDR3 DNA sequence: TGTGCCAGCAGCTTGGGACAGGGGGCTACTCGGGCTTTCTTT. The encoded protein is CASSLGQGATRAFF.

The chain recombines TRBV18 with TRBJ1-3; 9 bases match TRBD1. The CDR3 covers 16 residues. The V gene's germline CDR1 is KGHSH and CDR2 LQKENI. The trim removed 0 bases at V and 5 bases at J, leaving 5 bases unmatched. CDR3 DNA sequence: TGTGCCAGCTCACCACCGGGACAGGGAACCCGAAACACCATATATTTT. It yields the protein CASSPPGQGTRNTIYF.

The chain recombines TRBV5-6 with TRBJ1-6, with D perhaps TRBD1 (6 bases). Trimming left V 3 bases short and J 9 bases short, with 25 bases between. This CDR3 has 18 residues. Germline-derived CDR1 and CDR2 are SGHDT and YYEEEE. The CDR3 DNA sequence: TGTGCCAGCAGCTCACGGACAGCCGCCCCCTATTTGGGTTCACCCCTCCACTTT. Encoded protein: CASSSRTAAPYLGSPLHF. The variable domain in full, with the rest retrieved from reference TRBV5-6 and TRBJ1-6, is DAGVTQSPTHLIKTRGQQVTLRCSPKSGHDTVSWYQQALGQGPQFIFQYYEEEERQRGNFPDRFSGHQFPNYSSELNVNALLLGDSALYLCASSSRTAAPYLGSPLHFGNGTRLTVT.

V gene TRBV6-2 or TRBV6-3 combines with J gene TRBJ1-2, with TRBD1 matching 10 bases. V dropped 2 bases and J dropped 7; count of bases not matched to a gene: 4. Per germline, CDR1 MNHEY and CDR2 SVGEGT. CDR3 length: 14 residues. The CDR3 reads CASSYGTGVFGYTF. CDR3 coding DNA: TGTGCCAGCAGTTACGGGACAGGGGTATTTGGCTACACCTTC.

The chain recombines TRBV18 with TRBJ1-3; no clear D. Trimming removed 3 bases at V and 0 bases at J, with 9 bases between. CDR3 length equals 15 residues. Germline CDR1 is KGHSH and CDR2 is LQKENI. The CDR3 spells CASSPREDSGNTIYF. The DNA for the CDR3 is TGTGCCAGCTCACCCCGGGAGGACTCTGGAAACACCATATATTTT.

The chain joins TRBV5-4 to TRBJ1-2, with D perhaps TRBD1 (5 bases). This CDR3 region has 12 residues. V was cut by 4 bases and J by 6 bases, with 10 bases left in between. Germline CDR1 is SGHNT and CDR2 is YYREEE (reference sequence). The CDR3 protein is CASSPQGNGYTF. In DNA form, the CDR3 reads TGTGCCAGCAGCCCCCAGGGTAATGGCTACACCTTC.

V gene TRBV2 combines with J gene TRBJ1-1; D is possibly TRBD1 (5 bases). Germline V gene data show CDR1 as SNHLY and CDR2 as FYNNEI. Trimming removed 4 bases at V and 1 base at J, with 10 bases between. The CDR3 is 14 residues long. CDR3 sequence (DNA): TGTGCCAGCAGTGGAAACAGGCGGAACACTGAAGCTTTCTTT. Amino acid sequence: CASSGNRRNTEAFF.

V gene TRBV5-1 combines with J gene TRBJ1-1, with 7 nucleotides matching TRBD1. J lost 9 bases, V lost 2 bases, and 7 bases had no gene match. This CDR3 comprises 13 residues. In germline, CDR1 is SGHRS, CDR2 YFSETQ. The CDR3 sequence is CASSFGDRSQAFF. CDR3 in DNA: TGCGCCAGCAGCTTCGGGGACAGATCACAAGCTTTCTTT.

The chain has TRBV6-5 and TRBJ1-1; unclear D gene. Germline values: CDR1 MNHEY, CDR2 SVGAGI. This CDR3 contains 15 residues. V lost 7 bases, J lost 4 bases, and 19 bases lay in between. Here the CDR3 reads CASTTRGTMSTEAFF. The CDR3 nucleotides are TGTGCCAGCACCACACGAGGTACAATGAGCACTGAAGCTTTCTTT.

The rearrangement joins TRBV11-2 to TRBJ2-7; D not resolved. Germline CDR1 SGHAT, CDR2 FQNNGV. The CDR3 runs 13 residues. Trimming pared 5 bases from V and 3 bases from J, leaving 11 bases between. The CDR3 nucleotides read TGTGCCAGCAGCCAGGTCTCAGGCTACGAGCAGTACTTC. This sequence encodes CASSQVSGYEQYF.

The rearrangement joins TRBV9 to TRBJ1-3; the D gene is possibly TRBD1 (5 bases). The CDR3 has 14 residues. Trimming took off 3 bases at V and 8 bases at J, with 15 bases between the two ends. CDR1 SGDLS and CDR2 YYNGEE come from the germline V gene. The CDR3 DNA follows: TGTGCCAGCAGCGCACTCGACAGACCGCACACCATATATTTT. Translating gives CASSALDRPHTIYF.

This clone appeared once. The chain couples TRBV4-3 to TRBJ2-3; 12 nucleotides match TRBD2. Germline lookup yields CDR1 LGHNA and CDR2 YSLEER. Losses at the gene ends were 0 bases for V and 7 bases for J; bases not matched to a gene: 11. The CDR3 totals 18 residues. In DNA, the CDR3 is TGCGCCAGCAGCCAAGATAGGAGGCTAGCGGGGGGGGTTAATACGCAGTATTTT. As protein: CASSQDRRLAGGVNTQYF.